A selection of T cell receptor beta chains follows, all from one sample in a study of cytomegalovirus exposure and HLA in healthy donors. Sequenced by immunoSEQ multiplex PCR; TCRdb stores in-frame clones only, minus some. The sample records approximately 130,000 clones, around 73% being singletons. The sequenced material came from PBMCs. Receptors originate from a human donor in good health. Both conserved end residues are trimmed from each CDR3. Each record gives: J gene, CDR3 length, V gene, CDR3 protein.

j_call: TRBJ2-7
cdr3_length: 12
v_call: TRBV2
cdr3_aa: ASSHPWTVYEQY

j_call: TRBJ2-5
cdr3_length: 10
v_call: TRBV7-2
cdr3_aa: ASSLERETQY

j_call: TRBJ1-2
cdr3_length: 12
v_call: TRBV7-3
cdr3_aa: ASSLTAGAGGYT

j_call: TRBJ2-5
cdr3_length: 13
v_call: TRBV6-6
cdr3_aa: ASSPWAGEQETQY

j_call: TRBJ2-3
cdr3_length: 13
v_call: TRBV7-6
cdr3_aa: ASSPTGQDRDTQY

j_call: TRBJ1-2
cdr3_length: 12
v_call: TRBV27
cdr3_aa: ASSPGEARNGYT

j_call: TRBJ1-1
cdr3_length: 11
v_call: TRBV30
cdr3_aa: AWRYDSYTEAF

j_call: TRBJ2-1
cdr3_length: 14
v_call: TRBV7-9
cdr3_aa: ASSFATSGSYNEQF

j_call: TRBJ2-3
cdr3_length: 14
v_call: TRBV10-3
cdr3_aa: AISESRLAGVDTQY

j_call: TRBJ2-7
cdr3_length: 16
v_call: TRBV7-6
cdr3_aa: ASSLFSLSSGGQYEQY

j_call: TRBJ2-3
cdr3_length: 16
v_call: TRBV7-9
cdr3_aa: ASSSTDSGGASTDTQY

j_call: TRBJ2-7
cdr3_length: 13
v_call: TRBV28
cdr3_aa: ASSLTLGRSYEQY

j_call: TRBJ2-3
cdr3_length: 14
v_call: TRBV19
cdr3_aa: ASSPLRDRGRDTQY

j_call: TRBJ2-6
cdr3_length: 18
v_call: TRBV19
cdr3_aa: ASSINAGQGTGSGANVLT

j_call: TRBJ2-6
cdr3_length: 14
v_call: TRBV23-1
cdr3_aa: ASSLWGGTGANVLT

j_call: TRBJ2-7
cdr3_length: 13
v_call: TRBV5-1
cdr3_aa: ASSAGLAANYEQY

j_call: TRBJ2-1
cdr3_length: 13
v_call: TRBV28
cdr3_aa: ASSRMGQGDNEQF

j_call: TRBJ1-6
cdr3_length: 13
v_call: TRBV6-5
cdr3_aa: ASSYEQGAGSPLH

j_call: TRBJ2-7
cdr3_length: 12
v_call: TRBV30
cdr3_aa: AWSVETAAYEQY

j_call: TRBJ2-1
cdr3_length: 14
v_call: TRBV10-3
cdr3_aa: AISDPSDSSYNEQF

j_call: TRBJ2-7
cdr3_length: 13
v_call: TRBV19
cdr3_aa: ASSLTGTGSYEQY

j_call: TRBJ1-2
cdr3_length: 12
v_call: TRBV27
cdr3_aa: ASRPLGTGGGYT

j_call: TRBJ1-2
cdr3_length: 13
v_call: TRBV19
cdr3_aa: ASSNEGRANYGYT

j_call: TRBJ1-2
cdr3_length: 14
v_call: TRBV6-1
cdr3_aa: ASSEALSSALYGYT

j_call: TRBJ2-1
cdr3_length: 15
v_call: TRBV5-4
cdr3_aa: ASSLASIAGRGDEQF

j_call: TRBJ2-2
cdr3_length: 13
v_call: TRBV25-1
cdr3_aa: ATQGGTANTGELF

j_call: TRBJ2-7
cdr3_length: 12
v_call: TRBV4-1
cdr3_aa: ASSQRTSGNEQY

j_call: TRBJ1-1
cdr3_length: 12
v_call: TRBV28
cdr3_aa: ASSSLASGTEAF

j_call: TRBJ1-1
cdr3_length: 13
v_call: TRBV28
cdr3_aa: ASSVGQGVNTEAF